These 19 T cell receptor beta chains share one sample of origin, sequenced in a study of response to subunit inactivated influenza vaccine. MiXCR was run by TCRdb on the RT-PCR reads, yielding one entry per CDR3 protein. The data hold 590,000 or so distinct CDR3 sequences, with 13% to 15% observed a single time. Sequenced here: PBMCs from blood, sampled 14 to 15 days before vaccination. Receptors were obtained from a man in his fifties who received an inactivated influenza vaccine.

The chain uses TRBV28 and TRBJ2-7; D may match TRBD1 or TRBD2 (5 bases each). The V end was cut by 8 bases, the J end by 3 bases, with 8 bases between. The CDR3 has 11 amino acids. The germline V gene encodes CDR1 MDHEN and CDR2 SYDVKM. The CDR3 region has the DNA TGTGCCAGCGGGGGAGTCTACGAGCAGTACTTC. Translated: CASGGVYEQYF.

This clonotype was found many times. The chain joins TRBV28 to TRBJ2-5, with TRBD1 as a possible D gene (5 bases). CDR1 MDHEN and CDR2 SYDVKM come from the germline V gene. This CDR3 spans 15 amino acids. V was cut by 5 bases and J by 5 bases, with 18 bases left in between. Here the CDR3 DNA reads TGTGCCAGCAGTCCCTCCCCTGCAGGGAAGGAGACCCAGTACTTC. Translating gives CASSPSPAGKETQYF.

The rearrangement uses TRBV4-3 and TRBJ1-4; D may be TRBD1 (5 bases). CDR3 length equals 15 residues. Trimming stripped 0 bases from V and 4 bases from J, with 9 bases between. Per germline, CDR1 LGHNA and CDR2 YSLEER. CDR3 bases: TGCGCCAGCAGCCAAGAAGGCAGGGTTAATGAAAAACTGTTTTTT. Protein sequence: CASSQEGRVNEKLFF.

This clonotype was counted a few times. The chain employs TRBV20-1 and TRBJ2-7; 7 positions agree with TRBD1. V trimming: 3 bases; J trimming: 0 bases; junction bases outside the gene matches: 11. Germline V gene sequence: CDR1 DFQATT, CDR2 SNEGSKA (reference sequence). The CDR3 totals 16 residues. This CDR3 reads CSASPVLGDSSYEQYF. In nucleotides, the CDR3 is TGCAGTGCTAGCCCGGTCCTAGGGGACAGCTCCTACGAGCAGTACTTC.

The genes are TRBV12-3 or TRBV12-4 and TRBJ2-7; 8 bases map to TRBD1. Unmatched junction bases numbered 8, after V lost 4 bases and J lost 3 bases. The CDR3 consists of 15 residues. The CDR3 nucleotides are TGTGCCAGCAGTTCCGCCGGGACAGGAAACTACGAGCAGTACTTC. Translated, it gives CASSSAGTGNYEQYF.

This clonotype appeared a few times. The gene calls are TRBV10-3 and TRBJ2-7, with TRBD1 identical over 7 bases. Germline CDR1 ENHRY, CDR2 SYGVKD. Trimming took 9 bases from V and 2 from J; bases not matched to a gene: 10. The CDR3 loop spans 14 amino acids. The CDR3 loop is CAIANRDSTYEQYF. CDR3 nucleotide sequence: TGTGCCATAGCTAACCGGGACAGTACCTACGAGCAGTACTTC.

This chain uses TRBV7-2 with TRBJ2-2; D may be TRBD2 (6 bases). The germline CDR1 and CDR2 sequences are SGHTA and FQGNSA. The germline V and J ends were trimmed by 0 bases and 3 bases, with 20 bases remaining between them. The CDR3 covers 19 residues. The CDR3 region is CASSLALGGAPHDTGELFF. CDR3 sequence (DNA): TGTGCCAGCAGCTTAGCGCTGGGGGGAGCCCCCCACGACACCGGGGAGCTGTTTTTT.

This clonotype was picked up a small number of times. This sequence joins TRBV28 and TRBJ2-2; 7 nucleotides agree with TRBD1. This CDR3 comprises 20 residues. The J segment lost 0 bases and the V segment lost 3 bases, leaving 16 bases of the junction unmatched. The germline gives CDR1 MDHEN, CDR2 SYDVKM. Written as DNA, the CDR3 is TGTGCCAGCAGTTTTCCTCTCCTAGCTCCCGGGACAGCGAACACCGGGGAGCTGTTTTTT. Protein sequence: CASSFPLLAPGTANTGELFF.

This clonotype is medium-sized in the sample. Sequence at one end of the junction differs from germline and may be a read error. This chain connects TRBV12-3 or TRBV12-4 to TRBJ2-5, with D uncertain. This CDR3 spans 13 amino acids. CDR3 region: CASSLDSQETQYF. The CDR3, as DNA: TGTGCCAGCAGCTTAGATTCTCAAGAGACCCAGTACTTC.

This clonotype was observed many times. The chain couples TRBV14 to TRBJ2-2, with D uncertain. V was clipped by 6 bases and J by 4 bases, with 9 bases between them. Germline V gene lookup returns CDR1 SGHDN and CDR2 FVKESK. The CDR3 is 13 amino acids. The chain's CDR3 is CASRISPTGELFF. CDR3 sequence (DNA): TGTGCCAGCAGGATAAGCCCCACCGGGGAGCTGTTTTTT.

This chain joins TRBV12-3 or TRBV12-4 and TRBJ2-2, with TRBD2 matching over 7 bases. The CDR3 is 12 residues long. V trimming: 10 bases; J trimming: 7 bases; junction bases outside the gene matches: 6. The CDR3 DNA reads TGTGCCACCAACTCGGGGGGCGGGGAGCTGTTTTTT. Amino acid sequence: CATNSGGGELFF.

This clonotype was observed a few times. This chain uses TRBV7-2 with TRBJ2-5; D uncertain. The CDR3 extends over 12 amino acids. V was trimmed by 5 bases and J by 4 bases, leaving 8 bases between them. From germline, CDR1 is SGHTA and CDR2 FQGNSA. This CDR3 reads CASSGLLETQYF. CDR3 nucleotide sequence: TGTGCCAGCAGCGGGCTCTTAGAGACCCAGTACTTC. Full variable domain (outside the CDR3, taken from reference TRBV7-2 and TRBJ2-5): GAGVSQSPSNKVTEKGKDVELRCDPISGHTALYWYRQSLGQGLEFLIYFQGNSAPDKSGLPSDRFSAERTGGSVSTLTIQRTQQEDSAVYLCASSGLLETQYFGPGTRLLVL.

Only a few counts were recorded for this clonotype. The chain is built from TRBV10-3 and TRBJ2-2; 9 positions agree with TRBD1. The CDR3 contains 16 residues. Germline V gene data show CDR1 as ENHRY and CDR2 as SYGVKD. The junction had 7 bases not matched to a gene; V was cut back by 4 bases and J by 4 bases. CDR3 in amino acids: CAISGGQGSFTGELFF. The DNA for the CDR3 is TGTGCCATCAGTGGGGGACAGGGCTCTTTCACCGGGGAGCTGTTTTTT.

This clonotype was recorded many times. The chain uses TRBV29-1 and TRBJ2-7, with 10 bases matching TRBD2. With 7 bases clipped from V and 5 bases from J, the junction kept 5 bases outside the gene matches. Per germline, CDR1 SQVTM and CDR2 ANQGSEA. This CDR3 comprises 12 residues. The CDR3 sequence is CSASGGENEQYF. The CDR3 region has the DNA TGCAGCGCGAGCGGGGGGGAAAACGAGCAGTACTTC.

This clonotype was picked up a small number of times. The CDR3 DNA reads TGTGCCAGCAGTTACTCGTTGAGGGTGGAAGAGACCCAGTACTTC. Its translation is CASSYSLRVEETQYF. This chain joins TRBV6-2 or TRBV6-3 and TRBJ2-5; tentative D call: TRBD2 (5 bases). Trimming pared 0 bases from V and 3 bases from J, leaving 11 bases between. Germline values: CDR1 MNHEY, CDR2 SVGEGT. CDR3 length: 15 amino acids.

The gene calls are TRBV7-6 and TRBJ2-3; D is ambiguous. Trimming took off 1 base at V and 2 bases at J, with 10 bases between the two ends. The length of the CDR3 is 15 residues. Per the germline V gene, CDR1 is SGHVS and CDR2 is FNYEAQ. The CDR3 is CASSLGANPTDTQYF. Here the CDR3 DNA reads TGTGCCAGCAGCTTAGGAGCAAATCCCACAGATACGCAGTATTTT.

This clonotype was recorded many times. The genes are TRBV24-1 and TRBJ1-5; 7 nucleotides match TRBD1. Germline CDR1 and CDR2: KGHDR and SFDVKD. With V trimmed by 9 bases and J by 4 bases, 5 bases remained unmatched. The CDR3 extends over 13 amino acids. The CDR3 DNA reads TGTGCCACCCGAGGACAGGCGAATCAGCCCCAGCATTTT. This encodes CATRGQANQPQHF.

This clonotype occurred a few times. This clone may be a read error of a much larger clone one base away. The CDR3 sequence is CASSEAGSSYEQYF. CDR3 sequence (DNA): TGTGCCAGCAGTGAAGCAGGGAGCTCCTACGAGCAGTACTTC. The chain links TRBV6-1 to TRBJ2-7; D possibly corresponds to TRBD2 (5 bases). The V gene lost 0 bases and the J gene lost 0 bases, with 6 bases spanning the gap. CDR3 length equals 14 residues. Germline lookup yields CDR1 MNHNS and CDR2 SASEGT.

This clonotype was recorded many times. The chain carries TRBV5-1 and TRBJ2-1, with D perhaps matching TRBD1 (5 bases). The V and J ends lost 6 bases and 1 base respectively, with 17 bases between them. This CDR3 comprises 16 residues. The germline CDR1 and CDR2 sequences are SGHRS and YFSETQ. As DNA, the CDR3 is TGCGCCAGCACCCAAGGGTTTGCAGGGTCCTACAATGAGCAGTTCTTC. Amino acids: CASTQGFAGSYNEQFF.